The T cell receptor (beta chain) described here comes from a study of OX40 agonist ivuxolimab in advanced cancers. Study context: Cancers in dose escalation were hepatocellular, melanoma, renal cell and head and neck. Of the participants, approximately 38% had some prior anti-PD-1, anti-PD-L1 or anti-CTLA-4 therapy, which was allowed. Two cutaneous melanoma patients and one hepatocellular carcinoma patient, three in all, had partial responses.

The CDR3 spans 13 residues. Trimming took 3 bases from V and 0 from J, leaving 6 bases between them. Per germline, CDR1 SGHVS and CDR2 FQNEAQ. Generated by immunoSEQ multiplex PCR, the TCRdb table keeps only in-frame clones and is missing some. The sample holds about 69,000 clones, around four fifths seen once. The TCR was taken from an adult with an advanced solid tumor such as melanoma, head and neck, liver or kidney cancer. V is TRBV7-8 and J is TRBJ2-7; no reliable D call. The specimen was CD4+ or CD8+ T cells sorted from blood, collected in a trial of the OX40 agonist ivuxolimab. CDR3: CASSFRVSYEQYF. In nucleotides, the CDR3 is TGTGCCAGCAGCTTCCGGGTCTCCTACGAGCAGTACTTC.